Described below is a single TCR beta chain sequence and its context. Its specificity is unknown. The CDR3 has 14 amino acids. CDR1 SGDLS and CDR2 YYNGEE come from the germline V gene. Trimming took 2 bases from V and 3 from J, leaving 11 bases between them. The sample comes from a study of cytomegalovirus exposure and HLA in healthy donors. Whole-study results and caveats: Clonal expansion, a later analysis showed, was greater in HLA-associated TCR beta chains than in equally common others. Further analysis was carried out later, and it showed several of the most significant clusters appearing linked to common viral pathogens. Among the CMV-associated chains, three were confirmed in vitro as specific for CMV antigens. Per a prior analysis, the majority of TCR beta V segments were productive roughly 87% or roughly 30% of the time.

Vbeta (60) and Jbeta (13) primers were used in the PCR. Here immunoSEQ multiplex PCR was the method, and the copy in TCRdb shows in-frame clones only, minus some. The repertoire consists of 200,000 to 250,000 clones, with about 80% occurring once and the leading ten covering around 15%. Sequenced sample: PBMCs. The chain combines TRBV9 with TRBJ1-1; D gene unclear. The source of this sequence is a man aged 40-55 years in good health and CMV-seronegative. As DNA, the CDR3 is TGTGCCAGCAGCGTCCGGACTCTAGACACTGAAGCTTTCTTT. Translated, it gives CASSVRTLDTEAFF.